The sample holds many counts of the clone carrying this T cell receptor beta chain. Molecular barcoded adaptors covering alpha/delta and beta/gamma chains were used on around 370 ng RNA. TCRdb fed the reads into MiXCR, producing one record per CDR3 protein. This sample has some 41,000 distinct CDR3 sequences, with about an eighth found just once. These data originate in a study of read filtering for tumor transcriptome and immune sequencing. Study summary: Revised staging placed eight or nine patients in R-ISS I, about 15 in II, roughly 7 in III. TCR-mapped reads were about 3.5 to 10.27 million with IR-seq versus roughly 80 to 1,300 with RNA-seq.

CDR1 SGHDT and CDR2 YYEEEE come from the germline V gene. The CDR3 consists of 14 residues. V was clipped by 4 bases and J by 2 bases, with 12 bases between them. Sequenced material: a population of CD138-negative cells sorted from bone marrow. The TCR originated in a donor at least 40 years old with multiple myeloma. This rearrangement joins TRBV5-6 to TRBJ2-5, with D possibly TRBD1 on 6 matching bases. The CDR3 region is CASSPQQGQETQYF. The CDR3 region has the DNA TGTGCCAGCAGCCCTCAGCAGGGGCAAGAGACCCAGTACTTC.